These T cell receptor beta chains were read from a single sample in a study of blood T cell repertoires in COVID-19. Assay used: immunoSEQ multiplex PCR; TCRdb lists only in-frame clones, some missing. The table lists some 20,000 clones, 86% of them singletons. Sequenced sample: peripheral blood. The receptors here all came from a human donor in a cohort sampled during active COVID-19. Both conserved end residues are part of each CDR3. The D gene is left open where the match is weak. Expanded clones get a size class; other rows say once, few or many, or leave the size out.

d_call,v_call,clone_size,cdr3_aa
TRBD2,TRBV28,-,CASSSPRLAGGLNNEQFF
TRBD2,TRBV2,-,CASEDGTSARGDEQFF
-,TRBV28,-,CASSRDTVYGYTF
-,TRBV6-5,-,CASSYGPDPSLEAFF
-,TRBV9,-,CASSALPGAEAFF
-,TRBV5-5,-,CASSLESEGQADTQYF
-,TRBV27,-,CASSLEAGVGTEAFF
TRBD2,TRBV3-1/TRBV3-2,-,CASSQRGTRNEQFF
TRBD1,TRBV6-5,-,CASRTGGITEAFF
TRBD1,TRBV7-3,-,CASSDTGTGFDEQFF
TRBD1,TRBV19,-,CASRPGQGHEQYF
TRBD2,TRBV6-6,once,CASSLTSATYNEQFF
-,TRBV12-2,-,CASRLAGYRDDTIYF
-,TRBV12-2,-,CASRLDRGWETQYF
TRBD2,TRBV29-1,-,CSVVTSGFHTDTQYF
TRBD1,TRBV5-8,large,CASSLAVGQGNEKLFF
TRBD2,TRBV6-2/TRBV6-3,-,CASSRTSGNYEQYF
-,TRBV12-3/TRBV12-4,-,CASSSGHSYEQYF
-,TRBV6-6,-,CASSYFPSGFQETQYF
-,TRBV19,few,CASSSTGIYSNQPQHF
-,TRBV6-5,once,CATTFNQVNEAFF
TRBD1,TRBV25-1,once,CASKDRASSPLHF
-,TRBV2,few,CASSPRDNYGYTF
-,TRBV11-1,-,CASSTRVTGSYNEQFF
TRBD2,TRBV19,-,CASQRGTSGRYNEQFF
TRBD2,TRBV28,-,CASSLLAGGHNEQFF
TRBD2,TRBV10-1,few,CASSPLGGSYNEQFF
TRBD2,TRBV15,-,CATTLSGTSGPDTQYF
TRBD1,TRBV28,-,CASSSSTGSTEAFF
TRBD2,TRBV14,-,CASSPWGGQETQYF
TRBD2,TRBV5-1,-,CASSLKGLATNEQFF
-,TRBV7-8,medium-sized,CASSLSRTNEKLFF
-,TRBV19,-,CASSIVHRENTEAFF
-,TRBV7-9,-,CASIPTAGYEQYF
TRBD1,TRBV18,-,CASSPSTGSRNEQYF
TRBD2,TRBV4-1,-,CASSQEPREGGTDTQYF
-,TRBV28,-,CASSSRLSYNEQFF
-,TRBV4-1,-,CASSQQGNQPQHF
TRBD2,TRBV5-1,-,CASSLSPTSGGTQYF
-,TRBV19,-,CASSILWRGDTEAFF
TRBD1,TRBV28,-,CASVRDRGNQPQHF
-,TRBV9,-,CASSPTPGSSYEQYF
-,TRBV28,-,CASSLNTGTEAFF
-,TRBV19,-,CASSLTPYSNQPQHF
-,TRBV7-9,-,CASSLARETQYF
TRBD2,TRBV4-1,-,CASSQVAGHTYEQYF
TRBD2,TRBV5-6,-,CASSGVAWVGGPETQYF
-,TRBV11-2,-,CASSLGGARTDTQYF
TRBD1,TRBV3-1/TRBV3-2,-,CASSLGDRSYSGNTIYF
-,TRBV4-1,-,CASSTQGNGEQFF
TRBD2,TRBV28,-,CASSPSGSSYEQYF